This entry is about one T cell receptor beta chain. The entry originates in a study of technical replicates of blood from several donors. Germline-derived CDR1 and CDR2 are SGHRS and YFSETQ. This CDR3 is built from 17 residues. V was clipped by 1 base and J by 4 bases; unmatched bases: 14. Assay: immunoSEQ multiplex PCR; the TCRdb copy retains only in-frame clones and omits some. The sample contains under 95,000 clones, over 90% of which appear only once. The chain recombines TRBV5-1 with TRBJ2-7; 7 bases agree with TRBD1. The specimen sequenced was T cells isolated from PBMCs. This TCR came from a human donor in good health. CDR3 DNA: TGCGCCAGCAGCTTGTCCCAGGCCAAGGGGGCCAGATACGAGCAGTACTTC. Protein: CASSLSQAKGARYEQYF.